Each of the 31 T cell receptor beta chains below was sequenced from the same sample in a study of cytomegalovirus exposure and HLA in healthy donors. This PCR relied on a set of 60 Vbeta primers and 13 Jbeta primers. Some clones are missing from TCRdb's copy, which holds only in-frame ones; the method was immunoSEQ multiplex PCR. The sample consists of over 70,000 clones, approximately 65% of them appearing once. What was sequenced was PBMCs. The source is a man aged 25 to 45 in good health and CMV-seronegative.

The rearrangement uses TRBV6-5 and TRBJ2-3; no firm D call. From germline, CDR1 is MNHEY and CDR2 SVGAGI. Trimming removed 4 bases at V and 1 base at J, with 6 bases between. The CDR3 has 13 residues. The CDR3 nucleotides read TGTGCCAGCAGTTCTCCAGGCACAGATACGCAGTATTTT. This codes for CASSSPGTDTQYF.

This clone was recorded only once. This chain links TRBV27 with TRBJ1-5; 8 nucleotides agree with TRBD1. Germline CDR1 reads MNHEY; CDR2 reads SMNVEV (reference sequence). The CDR3 sequence is 17 residues long. The trim removed 7 bases at V and 0 bases at J, leaving 11 bases unmatched. CDR3 sequence (DNA): TGTGCCAGCACCCCAGGGACAGGCCTCGATAGCAATCAGCCCCAGCATTTT. This codes for CASTPGTGLDSNQPQHF.

This clone appeared a single time. V is TRBV5-6 and J is TRBJ2-7, with TRBD1 as a possible D gene (6 bases). The germline V and J ends were trimmed by 2 bases and 3 bases, with 15 bases remaining between them. CDR3 length: 15 residues. Germline CDR1 SGHDT, CDR2 YYEEEE. The CDR3 sequence: CASSFEGVLFYEQYF. The CDR3, as DNA: TGTGCCAGCAGCTTTGAGGGGGTCCTGTTCTACGAGCAGTACTTC.

This clone was recorded once. The chain employs TRBV14 and TRBJ1-4; 7 bases align to TRBD1. The germline V gene has CDR1 SGHDN and CDR2 FVKESK. J was trimmed by 10 bases and V by 3 bases; bases with no gene match: 11. The CDR3 loop spans 15 amino acids. CDR3: CASSQAPGQVGKLFF. DNA of the CDR3: TGTGCCAGCAGCCAGGCTCCAGGACAGGTGGGAAAACTGTTTTTT. Looking up the rest from reference TRBV14 and TRBJ1-4 gives the full variable domain: EAGVTQFPSHSVIEKGQTVTLRCDPISGHDNLYWYRRVMGKEIKFLLHFVKESKQDESGMPNNRFLAERTGGTYSTLKVQPAELEDSGVYFCASSQAPGQVGKLFFGSGTQLSVL.

This chain links TRBV29-1 with TRBJ2-1; no definite D call. The CDR3 spans 13 residues. The V and J ends lost 6 bases and 8 bases respectively, with 17 bases between them. Germline CDR1 SQVTM, CDR2 ANQGSEA. CDR3 sequence: CSVDSHLGHEQFF. For the CDR3, the DNA is TGCAGCGTCGATAGCCACCTTGGTCATGAGCAGTTCTTC.

V and J are TRBV7-9 and TRBJ1-1; TRBD1 agrees at 9 bases. Trimming took 4 bases from V and 0 from J; bases not matched to a gene: 9. Germline CDR1 SEHNR, CDR2 FQNEAQ (reference sequence). This CDR3 contains 17 residues. CDR3 loop: CASSSEGDRVMNTEAFF. CDR3 nucleotides: TGTGCCAGCAGCTCTGAAGGGGACAGGGTGATGAACACTGAAGCTTTCTTT.

V is TRBV7-9 and J is TRBJ1-2; D possibly corresponds to TRBD1 (5 bases). The CDR3 has 16 amino acids. The V gene's germline CDR1 is SEHNR and CDR2 FQNEAQ (reference sequence). V was shortened by 5 bases and J by 4 bases, with 20 bases between the two germline ends. The CDR3, as DNA: TGTGCCAGCAGCCCCAACGGGGAGGGGCGAGTCTATGGCTACACCTTC. Translation gives CASSPNGEGRVYGYTF.

The chain uses TRBV6-4 and TRBJ2-7, with a tentative D call TRBD1 (7 bases). V was trimmed by 4 bases and J by 4 bases, leaving 20 bases between them. The CDR3 extends over 16 amino acids. Germline V gene lookup returns CDR1 MRHNA and CDR2 SNTAGT. The CDR3 sequence: CASSAPVRGATYEQYF. The CDR3, as DNA: TGTGCCAGCAGTGCCCCGGTCAGGGGGGCGACATACGAGCAGTACTTC.

The CDR3 nucleotides are TGTGCCTGGACCGGGACAACTGGAAACACCATATATTTT. Amino acid sequence: CAWTGTTGNTIYF. V and J are TRBV30 and TRBJ1-3; perhaps TRBD1 as D (6 bases). V gave up 4 bases and J gave up 2 bases, with 9 bases separating them. Germline V CDR1 and CDR2: GTSNPN, SVGIG (reference sequence). This CDR3 comprises 13 residues. Filled out from reference TRBV30 and TRBJ1-3, the complete variable domain reads SQTIHQWPATLVQPVGSPLSLECTVEGTSNPNLYWYRQAAGRGLQLLFYSVGIGQISSEVPQNLSASRPQDRQFILSSKKLLLSDSGFYLCAWTGTTGNTIYFGEGSWLTVV.

This clone was seen just once. V and J are TRBV5-6 and TRBJ2-1; 12 positions match TRBD1. The junction had 3 bases not matched to a gene; V was cut back by 0 bases and J by 5 bases. The germline V gene has CDR1 SGHDT and CDR2 YYEEEE. The CDR3 length is 16 residues. This chain's CDR3 is CASSLEGQGAHNEQFF. The DNA of the CDR3 is TGTGCCAGCAGCTTGGAGGGACAGGGGGCTCACAATGAGCAGTTCTTC. Filled out from reference TRBV5-6 and TRBJ2-1, the complete variable domain reads DAGVTQSPTHLIKTRGQQVTLRCSPKSGHDTVSWYQQALGQGPQFIFQYYEEEERQRGNFPDRFSGHQFPNYSSELNVNALLLGDSALYLCASSLEGQGAHNEQFFGPGTRLTVL.

The chain carries TRBV30 and TRBJ2-1, with 7 nucleotides matching TRBD2. CDR1 and CDR2 from the germline V gene are GTSNPN and SVGIG (reference sequence). The CDR3 length is 17 residues. Trimming took 3 bases from V and 5 from J; bases not matched to a gene: 16. CDR3 bases: TGTGCCTGGAGCCACCCCCCCGCCGGGGGGAGCCACAATGAGCAGTTCTTC. Residues: CAWSHPPAGGSHNEQFF. Drawing the rest from reference TRBV30 and TRBJ2-1, the complete variable domain is SQTIHQWPATLVQPVGSPLSLECTVEGTSNPNLYWYRQAAGRGLQLLFYSVGIGQISSEVPQNLSASRPQDRQFILSSKKLLLSDSGFYLCAWSHPPAGGSHNEQFFGPGTRLTVL.

The gene calls are TRBV11-2 and TRBJ1-5, with D tentatively TRBD1 (5 bases). The ends were cut back, 3 bases at V and 5 bases at J, with 11 bases in the middle. CDR3 length equals 14 residues. The V gene's germline CDR1 is SGHAT and CDR2 FQNNGV. CDR3 protein: CASSFSGGDQPQHF. The CDR3 bases are TGTGCCAGCAGCTTTTCGGGGGGGGATCAGCCCCAGCATTTT.

The gene calls are TRBV6-5 and TRBJ1-2; D possibly corresponds to TRBD1 (6 bases). V lost 4 bases and J 7 bases, leaving 19 bases between the germline ends. CDR3 length: 15 residues. Germline V gives CDR1 MNHEY, CDR2 SVGAGI. The CDR3 nucleotides are TGTGCCAGCAGTTTAGGGGGGGACAACTCCGGTGGCTACACCTTC. Translated: CASSLGGDNSGGYTF.

The chain couples TRBV5-8 to TRBJ1-6; D is ambiguous. V lost 2 bases to trimming and J lost 7 bases, with 13 bases between them. This CDR3 has 15 amino acids. Germline V gives CDR1 SGHTS, CDR2 YDEGEE. The CDR3 nucleotides are TGTGCCAGCAGCTTTCAACGCGAGTTAAATTCACCCCTCCACTTT. As protein: CASSFQRELNSPLHF.

The V and J genes are TRBV7-9 and TRBJ2-3; 10 bases are a match to TRBD2. Germline V lookup: CDR1 SEHNR, CDR2 FQNEAQ (reference sequence). This CDR3 contains 15 residues. Unmatched junction bases numbered 3, after V lost 3 bases and J lost 3 bases. The CDR3 DNA is TGTGCCAGCAGCTTGGCTAGCGGGAGTACAGATACGCAGTATTTT. Amino acids: CASSLASGSTDTQYF.

The rearrangement links TRBV7-6 to TRBJ2-1, with no clear D. Trimming took off 0 bases at V and 8 bases at J, with 5 bases between the two ends. This CDR3 contains 12 residues. CDR1 SGHVS and CDR2 FNYEAQ come from the germline V gene. The CDR3 DNA reads TGTGCCAGCAGCTTAGCTGAGGATGAGCAGTTCTTC. Translating it yields CASSLAEDEQFF.

The gene calls are TRBV27 and TRBJ2-5; 9 bases match TRBD2. V gave up 5 bases and J gave up 2 bases; unmatched junction bases: 6. From germline, CDR1 is MNHEY and CDR2 SMNVEV (reference sequence). The CDR3 is 15 amino acids. As DNA, the CDR3 is TGTGCCAGCAGTCCGCCGGCGGGGGGGCAAGAGACCCAGTACTTC. Protein: CASSPPAGGQETQYF.

This clone was seen more than once but under ten times. The rearrangement joins TRBV12-5 to TRBJ2-7; 9 bases agree with TRBD1. V gave up 4 bases and J gave up 3 bases; unmatched junction bases: 7. Germline CDR1 reads LGHNT; CDR2 reads FRNRAP. The CDR3 covers 15 residues. The CDR3 protein is CASGSSGTGHYEQYF. The DNA for the CDR3 is TGTGCTAGTGGTTCTTCCGGGACAGGGCACTACGAGCAGTACTTC.

The V gene is TRBV6-6, the J gene TRBJ2-5, with D uncertain. CDR1 is MNHNY, CDR2 SVGAGI, per germline (reference sequence). The CDR3 has 11 residues. V lost 5 bases and J 2 bases, leaving 3 bases between the germline ends. The CDR3 nucleotides are TGTGCCAGCAGTCTACAAGAGACCCAGTACTTC. Translation: CASSLQETQYF.

V usage is TRBV27 and J usage is TRBJ2-7; D unresolved. The ends were cut back, 6 bases at V and 2 bases at J, with 11 bases in the middle. CDR1 MNHEY and CDR2 SMNVEV come from the germline V gene (reference sequence). This CDR3 region has 13 residues. For the CDR3, the DNA is TGTGCCAGCAGCCCCAACCAGGCCTACGAGCAGTACTTC. Encoded protein: CASSPNQAYEQYF.

A few counts support this clone. The rearrangement joins TRBV4-1 to TRBJ2-3, with 8 bases fitting TRBD2. V gave up 0 bases and J gave up 1 base; unmatched junction bases: 6. CDR3 length: 17 residues. Germline CDR1 reads MGHRA; CDR2 reads YSYEKL. Here the CDR3 reads CASSQDLTSVGTDTQYF. In DNA form, the CDR3 reads TGCGCCAGCAGCCAAGATCTGACTAGCGTTGGCACAGATACGCAGTATTTT.

This sequence joins TRBV27 and TRBJ1-2; perhaps TRBD1 as D (5 bases). Trimming removed 6 bases from V and 6 bases from J, with 17 bases in between. The germline V gene encodes CDR1 MNHEY and CDR2 SMNVEV (reference sequence). This CDR3 region has 14 residues. CDR3 nucleotide sequence: TGTGCCAGCAGCCAGGCCGGAATGACAGATGGCTACACCTTC. This sequence encodes CASSQAGMTDGYTF.

The gene calls are TRBV5-1 and TRBJ1-2; maybe TRBD1 (6 bases). Germline V gene data show CDR1 as SGHRS and CDR2 as YFSETQ. V was pared by 3 bases and J by 2 bases, with 14 bases between. This CDR3 has 15 residues. CDR3 protein: CASSSLRGQNYGYTF. The CDR3 nucleotides read TGCGCCAGCAGCTCCCTCAGGGGTCAAAACTATGGCTACACCTTC.

The chain carries TRBV30 and TRBJ1-1; D call uncertain. Germline CDR1 is GTSNPN and CDR2 is SVGIG (reference sequence). V lost 5 bases and J lost 4, with 8 bases in between. This CDR3 is built from 11 residues. In nucleotides, the CDR3 is TGTGCCTGGGACTACCCCACTGAAGCTTTCTTT. Protein product: CAWDYPTEAFF.

The CDR3 region has the DNA TGTGCCAGCAGCCCTCTTAATGGCGGGAACTACAATGAGCAGTTCTTC. Amino acids: CASSPLNGGNYNEQFF. The rearrangement uses TRBV5-4 and TRBJ2-1; maybe TRBD2 (6 bases). The CDR3 spans 16 residues. Germline-derived CDR1 and CDR2 are SGHNT and YYREEE (reference sequence). Trimming stripped 4 bases from V and 3 bases from J, with 17 bases between.

The rearrangement uses TRBV25-1 and TRBJ1-4; D ambiguous. This CDR3 has 12 residues. V was shortened by 4 bases and J by 12 bases, with 12 bases between the two germline ends. Germline CDR1 and CDR2: MGHDK and SYGVNS. In DNA, the CDR3 is TGTGCCAGCAGTGGAAGACCCCAGGAACTGTTTTTT. Its translation: CASSGRPQELFF.

The chain carries TRBV12-5 and TRBJ2-1; no clear D. Germline V CDR1 and CDR2: LGHNT, FRNRAP. The germline V and J ends were trimmed by 2 bases and 3 bases, with 5 bases remaining between them. The CDR3 extends over 13 amino acids. The CDR3 DNA reads TGTGCTAGTGGTTTGTACAGCTACAATGAGCAGTTCTTC. Encoded protein: CASGLYSYNEQFF.

The chain uses TRBV28 and TRBJ2-1; 10 bases line up with TRBD1. The V gene end was trimmed by 8 bases and the J gene end by 9 bases; junction bases not matched to a gene: 13. The CDR3 extends over 15 amino acids. Germline values: CDR1 MDHEN, CDR2 SYDVKM. The CDR3 DNA follows: TGTGCCAGCGGTATTCCGGGACAGGGGTTAAGTGAGCAGTTCTTC. Translation: CASGIPGQGLSEQFF.

The CDR3 DNA reads as TGTGCCAGCAGTTCAGGCATCTCCTACGAGCAGTACTTC. This codes for CASSSGISYEQYF. This chain links TRBV27 with TRBJ2-7; D gene unclear. This CDR3 spans 13 amino acids. Trimming pared 4 bases from V and 0 bases from J, leaving 7 bases between. The germline CDR1 and CDR2 sequences are MNHEY and SMNVEV (reference sequence).

The chain is built from TRBV4-1 and TRBJ1-2; the match to TRBD1 covers 8 bases. The ends lost 4 bases at V and 2 bases at J; junction bases unmatched: 6. CDR3 length: 15 amino acids. Germline V gene data show CDR1 as MGHRA and CDR2 as YSYEKL. The CDR3 region is CASSLERTGNYGYTF. DNA of the CDR3: TGCGCCAGCAGCCTCGAGCGGACAGGGAACTATGGCTACACCTTC.

This clone was counted only a few times. V is TRBV5-4 and J is TRBJ1-5; D is undetermined. V was pared by 5 bases and J by 5 bases, with 17 bases between. The V gene's germline CDR1 is SGHNT and CDR2 YYREEE (reference sequence). The CDR3 loop spans 15 amino acids. For the CDR3, the DNA is TGTGCCAGCAGGGTAGCACTACGGCGGGATCAGCCCCAGCATTTT. Translation: CASRVALRRDQPQHF.